The T cell receptor beta chain described here comes from a study of blood T cell repertoires in COVID-19. The V gene's germline CDR1 is KGHDR and CDR2 SFDVKD. This CDR3 is 15 amino acids long. Trimming removed 4 bases from V and 7 bases from J; junction bases left unmatched: 7. This clone was observed a handful of times. The data were produced by immunoSEQ multiplex PCR, yet TCRdb's version contains in-frame clones alone and is incomplete. In the table there are about 46,000 clones, approximately 83% of which are singletons. The gene calls are TRBV24-1 and TRBJ2-1; 9 bases are shared with TRBD1. The sequencing sample was made of peripheral blood. The receptor's source is a human donor in a cohort sampled during active COVID-19. The donor label of this sample is uncertain. As DNA, the CDR3 is TGTGCCACCAGTGAAACGGGACAGGGAGGGAATGAGCAGTTCTTC. Its protein product is CATSETGQGGNEQFF.